One sample yielded the 15 T cell receptor beta chains listed below, sequenced in a study of blood T cells in healthy people across ages. A second PCR of 7 to 11 cycles used a sample-barcoded 5' primer and a J-beta primer mix. TCRdb re-called the 5' RACE reads with MiXCR, one entry per CDR3 protein. The sample shows 600,000 to 900,000 distinct CDR3 sequences, about a quarter of them seen only once. These data also featured in a second study, about T cells of mothers and their children.

Sequences were obtained from blood. Receptors were obtained from a boy under 18 in good health.

This chain joins TRBV3-1 and TRBJ2-6; maybe TRBD2 (5 bases). Germline assignment: CDR1 LGHDT and CDR2 YNNKEL (reference sequence). The germline V and J ends were trimmed by 4 bases and 3 bases, with 7 bases remaining between them. This CDR3 has 14 residues. The CDR3 DNA follows: TGTGCCAGCAGCCCCGGGGTTGGGGCCAACGTCCTGACTTTC. Translation gives CASSPGVGANVLTF.

There are a few counts of this clonotype. The chain joins TRBV19 to TRBJ2-6, with D possibly called TRBD1 or TRBD2 (6 bases each). CDR1 LNHDA and CDR2 SQIVND come from the germline V gene (reference sequence). This CDR3 region has 20 residues. The V end was cut by 6 bases, the J end by 1 base, with 25 bases between. CDR3 residues: CASSPTSIGGPSSGANVLTF. The CDR3 region has the DNA TGTGCCAGTAGCCCGACGTCTATCGGGGGCCCGTCATCTGGGGCCAACGTCCTGACTTTC.

V usage is TRBV7-9 and J usage is TRBJ2-5, with D perhaps assigned TRBD1 or TRBD2 (5 bases each). The CDR3 consists of 14 residues. The V end was cut by 5 bases, the J end by 4 bases, with 14 bases between. Germline assignment: CDR1 SEHNR and CDR2 FQNEAQ (reference sequence). This CDR3 reads CASSRALRGETQYF. The CDR3 nucleotides are TGTGCCAGCAGCAGGGCCCTGAGGGGAGAGACCCAGTACTTC. Variable domain in full (rest from reference TRBV7-9 and TRBJ2-5): DTGVSQNPRHKITKRGQNVTFRCDPISEHNRLYWYRQTLGQGPEFLTYFQNEAQLEKSRLLSDRFSAERPKGSFSTLEIQRTEQGDSAMYLCASSRALRGETQYFGPGTRLLVL.

This chain uses TRBV25-1 with TRBJ1-2, with D perhaps matching TRBD1 (6 bases). The CDR3 is 13 amino acids. Trimming removed 5 bases from V and 6 bases from J, with 13 bases in between. In germline, CDR1 is MGHDK, CDR2 SYGVNS. The CDR3, as DNA: TGTGCCAGCAGTAGGGGGACATCTAATGGCTACACCTTC. Protein product: CASSRGTSNGYTF.

DNA for the CDR3: TGTGCTAGTACACAGGGGAGGGACCAATACACAGATACGCAGTATTTT. Translated: CASTQGRDQYTDTQYF. The chain recombines TRBV12-5 with TRBJ2-3, with D perhaps given as TRBD1 or TRBD2 (7 bases each). The CDR3 is 16 residues long. Germline CDR1 and CDR2: LGHNT and FRNRAP. Between the trimmed V and J ends, which lost 8 bases and 2 bases, there was a span of 20 bases.

This clonotype showed up many times. An end of the junction does not agree with germline; a read error may underlie this. The chain links TRBV12-3 or TRBV12-4 to TRBJ2-5; D may be TRBD1 (6 bases). The CDR3 loop spans 14 amino acids. CDR3 region: CASSPTGLQETQYF. In nucleotides, the CDR3 is TGCGCCAGCAGCCCGACAGGTCTACAAGAGACCCAGTACTTC.

V and J are TRBV5-1 and TRBJ2-1; 8 nucleotides match TRBD2. Looked up from germline, CDR1 is SGHRS and CDR2 is YFSETQ. The CDR3 has 15 amino acids. V gave up 4 bases and J gave up 0 bases; unmatched junction bases: 3. CDR3 amino acids: CASSQGTSSYNEQFF. The CDR3 region has the DNA TGCGCCAGCAGCCAAGGGACTAGCTCCTACAATGAGCAGTTCTTC.

The chain has TRBV6-2 or TRBV6-3 and TRBJ2-1; the D is unclear. The CDR3 totals 21 residues. From germline, CDR1 is MNHEY and CDR2 SVGEGT. The V gene lost 4 bases and the J gene lost 0 bases, with 28 bases spanning the gap. CDR3 in amino acids: CASSFLPGRRPSFSSYNEQFF. In DNA form, the CDR3 reads TGTGCCAGCAGTTTCCTACCTGGGCGGCGTCCCTCCTTTAGCTCCTACAATGAGCAGTTCTTC.

The chain recombines TRBV18 with TRBJ1-3; 7 bases agree with TRBD1. CDR3 length equals 15 residues. The germline CDR1 and CDR2 sequences are KGHSH and LQKENI. V lost 3 bases, J lost 1 base, and 3 bases stayed unmatched. CDR3 residues: CASSPDRWSGNTIYF. The CDR3 nucleotides are TGTGCCAGCTCACCGGACAGGTGGTCTGGAAACACCATATATTTT.

This clonotype was detected only a few times. The V call is TRBV18, the J call TRBJ2-7; 10 bases match TRBD1. From germline, CDR1 is KGHSH and CDR2 LQKENI. The CDR3 totals 14 residues. V was pared by 3 bases and J by 9 bases, with 8 bases of the junction left unmatched. CDR3 nucleotides: TGTGCCAGCTCACCCGGGACAGGGGAACCCGGGCAGTACTTC. Its protein product is CASSPGTGEPGQYF.

V is TRBV9 and J is TRBJ2-1; 7 bases agree with TRBD2. V shed 2 bases and J 5 bases; nucleotides not matched to a gene: 10. The CDR3 runs 16 residues. In germline, CDR1 is SGDLS, CDR2 YYNGEE. CDR3 sequence reads: CASSVGLVRSNNEQFF. The CDR3 DNA sequence: TGTGCCAGCAGCGTTGGACTAGTCCGCTCGAACAATGAGCAGTTCTTC. Together with reference TRBV9 and TRBJ2-1, the CDR3 gives the full variable domain: DSGVTQTPKHLITATGQRVTLRCSPRSGDLSVYWYQQSLDQGLQFLIQYYNGEERAKGNILERFSAQQFPDLHSELNLSSLELGDSALYFCASSVGLVRSNNEQFFGPGTRLTVL.

The chain links TRBV28 to TRBJ1-1; D may be TRBD1 (5 bases). Germline V gene data show CDR1 as MDHEN and CDR2 as SYDVKM. V was cut by 7 bases and J by 0 bases, with 18 bases left in between. The CDR3 contains 16 residues. The CDR3 is CASTHSGAVMNTEAFF. The CDR3 nucleotides are TGTGCCAGCACCCATAGCGGGGCAGTCATGAACACTGAAGCTTTCTTT.

The genes are TRBV29-1 and TRBJ2-2; tentative D call: TRBD2 (7 bases). Trimming cost V 0 bases and J 1 base, with 9 bases left between them. Germline V gene sequence: CDR1 SQVTM, CDR2 ANQGSEA. The CDR3 length is 15 residues. CDR3 protein: CSVEDRGGNTGELFF. For the CDR3, the DNA is TGCAGCGTTGAAGATAGGGGGGGGAACACCGGGGAGCTGTTTTTT.

The chain uses TRBV27 and TRBJ1-5; D is unclear. Germline CDR1 MNHEY, CDR2 SMNVEV (reference sequence). Trimming left V 6 bases short and J 5 bases short, with 23 bases between. The CDR3 runs to 17 residues. The CDR3 coding sequence is TGTGCCAGCAGCCCCCCACCCGACGGAGTATGGGATCAGCCCCAGCATTTT. Translation gives CASSPPPDGVWDQPQHF.

This clonotype was detected only a few times. One junction end disagrees with the germline gene, perhaps due to a read error. This chain joins TRBV3-1 and TRBJ2-1; tentatively, D is TRBD1 (5 bases). Germline V lookup: CDR1 LGHDT, CDR2 YNNKEL (reference sequence). CDR3 length equals 20 residues. CDR3 loop: CASSQVGLGVDPSSHNEQFF. CDR3 DNA sequence: TGTGCCAGCAGCCAAGTGGGGTTAGGGGTTGATCCGAGCTCCCACAATGAGCAGTTCTTC.